Described below is a single TCR beta chain sequence and its context. The sample belongs to a study of cytomegalovirus exposure and HLA in healthy donors. On the study more broadly: Both the roughly 120 validation repertoires and the approximately 640 first-cohort repertoires used the same platform, as reported by a later analysis.

Assay: immunoSEQ multiplex PCR; the TCRdb copy retains only in-frame clones and omits some. The sample records around 140,000 clones, 85% to 90% being singletons. The donors formed part of the roughly 120-subject validation cohort, distinct from the roughly 700-subject first cohort. Germline CDR1 and CDR2: LNHDA and SQIVND (reference sequence). The CDR3 length is 17 residues. V was cut by 4 bases and J by 0 bases, with 19 bases left in between. V and J are TRBV19 and TRBJ2-7; tentatively, D is TRBD1 (6 bases). The source material was PBMCs. The origin of this receptor is a woman between 18 and 29 years old in good health and CMV-seronegative. The CDR3 region has the DNA TGTGCCAGTAGTACCCCCCTAAGAGGGGGTTTCTCCTACGAGCAGTACTTC. Amino acid sequence: CASSTPLRGGFSYEQYF.